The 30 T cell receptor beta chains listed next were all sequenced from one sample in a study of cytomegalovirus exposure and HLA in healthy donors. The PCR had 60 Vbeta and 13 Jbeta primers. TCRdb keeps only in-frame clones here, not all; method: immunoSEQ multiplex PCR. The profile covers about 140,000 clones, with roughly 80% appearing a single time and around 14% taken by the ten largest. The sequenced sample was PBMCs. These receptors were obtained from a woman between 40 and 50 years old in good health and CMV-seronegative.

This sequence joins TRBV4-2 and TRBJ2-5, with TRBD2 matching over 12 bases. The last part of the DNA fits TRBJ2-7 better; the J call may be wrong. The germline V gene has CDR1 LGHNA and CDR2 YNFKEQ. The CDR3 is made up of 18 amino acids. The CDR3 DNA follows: TGTGCCAGCAGCCAAGGACTAGCGGGAGCAGAAGCCCCCTACGAGCAGTACTTC. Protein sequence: CASSQGLAGAEAPYEQYF.

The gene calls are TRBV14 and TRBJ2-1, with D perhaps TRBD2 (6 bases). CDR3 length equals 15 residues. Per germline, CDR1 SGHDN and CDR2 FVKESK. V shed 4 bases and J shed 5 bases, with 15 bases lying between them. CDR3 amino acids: CASSPDPRGHNEQFF. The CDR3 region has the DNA TGTGCCAGCAGCCCGGACCCGCGGGGCCACAATGAGCAGTTCTTC.

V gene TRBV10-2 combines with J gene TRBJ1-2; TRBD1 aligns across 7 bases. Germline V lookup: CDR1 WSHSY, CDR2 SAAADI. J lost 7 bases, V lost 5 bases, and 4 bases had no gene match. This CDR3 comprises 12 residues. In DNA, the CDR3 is TGCGCCAGCAGTTTTAACAGGGGTGGCTACACCTTC. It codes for CASSFNRGGYTF.

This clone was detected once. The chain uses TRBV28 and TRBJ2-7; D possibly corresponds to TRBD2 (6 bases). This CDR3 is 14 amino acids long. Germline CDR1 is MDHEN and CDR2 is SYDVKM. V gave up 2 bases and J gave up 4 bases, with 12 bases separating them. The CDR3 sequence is CASSLPLGGYEQYF. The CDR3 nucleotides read TGTGCCAGCAGTTTACCCCTTGGGGGGTACGAGCAGTACTTC.

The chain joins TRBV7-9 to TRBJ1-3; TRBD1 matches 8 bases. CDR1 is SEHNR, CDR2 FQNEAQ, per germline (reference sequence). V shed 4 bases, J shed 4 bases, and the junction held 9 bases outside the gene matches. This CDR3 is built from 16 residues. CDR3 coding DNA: TGTGCCAGCAGCTCCTCCCCGACAGGGGTAGGAAACACCATATATTTT. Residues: CASSSSPTGVGNTIYF.

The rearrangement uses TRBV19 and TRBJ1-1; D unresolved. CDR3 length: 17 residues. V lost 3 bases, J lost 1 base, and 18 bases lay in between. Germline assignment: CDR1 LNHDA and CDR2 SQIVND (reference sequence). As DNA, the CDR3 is TGTGCCAGTAGTATTGTGGGTAGGAGGGCACGGAACACTGAAGCTTTCTTT. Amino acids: CASSIVGRRARNTEAFF.

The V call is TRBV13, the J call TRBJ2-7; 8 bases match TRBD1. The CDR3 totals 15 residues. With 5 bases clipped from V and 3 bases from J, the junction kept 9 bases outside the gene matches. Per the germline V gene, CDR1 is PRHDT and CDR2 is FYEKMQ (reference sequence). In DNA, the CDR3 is TGTGCCAGCAGCCCCCGGGACAGGCTAGACTACGAGCAGTACTTC. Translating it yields CASSPRDRLDYEQYF.

The CDR3 DNA is TGTGCCAGCAGCACGTCCTTGACAGGACACACAGATACGCAGTATTTT. This encodes CASSTSLTGHTDTQYF. The chain recombines TRBV7-2 with TRBJ2-3; D is perhaps TRBD1 (6 bases). CDR1 SGHTA and CDR2 FQGNSA come from the germline V gene. The CDR3 loop spans 16 amino acids. V lost 5 bases and J lost 2, with 17 bases in between. The variable domain in full, completed from reference TRBV7-2 and TRBJ2-3, reads GAGVSQSPSNKVTEKGKDVELRCDPISGHTALYWYRQSLGQGLEFLIYFQGNSAPDKSGLPSDRFSAERTGGSVSTLTIQRTQQEDSAVYLCASSTSLTGHTDTQYFGPGTRLTVL.

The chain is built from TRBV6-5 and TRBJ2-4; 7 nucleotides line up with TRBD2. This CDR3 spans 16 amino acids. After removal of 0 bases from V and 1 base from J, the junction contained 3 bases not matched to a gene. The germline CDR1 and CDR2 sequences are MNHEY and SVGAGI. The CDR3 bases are TGTGCCAGCAGTTACTCTAGCGGGCTGGCCAAAAACATTCAGTACTTC. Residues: CASSYSSGLAKNIQYF.

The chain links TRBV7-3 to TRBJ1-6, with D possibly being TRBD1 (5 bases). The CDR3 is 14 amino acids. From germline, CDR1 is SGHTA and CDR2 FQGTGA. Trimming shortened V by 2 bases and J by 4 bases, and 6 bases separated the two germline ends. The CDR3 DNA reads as TGTGCCAGCAGCTTAGACAGATATAATTCACCCCTCCACTTT. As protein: CASSLDRYNSPLHF.

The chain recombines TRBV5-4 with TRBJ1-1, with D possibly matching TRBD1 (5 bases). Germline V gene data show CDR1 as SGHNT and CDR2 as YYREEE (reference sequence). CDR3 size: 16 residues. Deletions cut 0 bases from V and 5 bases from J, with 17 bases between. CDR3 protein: CASSLGGGGAETEAFF. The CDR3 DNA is TGTGCCAGCAGCTTGGGGGGAGGCGGGGCTGAAACTGAAGCTTTCTTT.

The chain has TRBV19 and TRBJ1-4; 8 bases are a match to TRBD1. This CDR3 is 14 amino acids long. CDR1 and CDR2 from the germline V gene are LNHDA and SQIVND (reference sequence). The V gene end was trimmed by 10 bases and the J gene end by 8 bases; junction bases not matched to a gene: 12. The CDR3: CATDRGGIGEKLFF. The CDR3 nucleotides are TGTGCCACTGACAGGGGCGGCATTGGGGAAAAACTGTTTTTT.

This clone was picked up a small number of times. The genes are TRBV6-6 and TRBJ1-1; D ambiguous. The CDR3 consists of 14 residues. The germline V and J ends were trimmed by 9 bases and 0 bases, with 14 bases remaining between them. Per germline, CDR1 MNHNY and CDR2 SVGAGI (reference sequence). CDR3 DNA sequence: TGTGCCAGTACTACGGGGTCTATGAACACTGAAGCTTTCTTT. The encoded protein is CASTTGSMNTEAFF.

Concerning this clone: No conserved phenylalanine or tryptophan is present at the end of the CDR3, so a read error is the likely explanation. Written as DNA, the CDR3 is TGCAGCGTTGAGTGGGGAAGGGACTATGGCTACACCTCC. Amino acids: CSVEWGRDYGYTS. The chain links TRBV29-1 to TRBJ1-2; D not resolved. In germline, CDR1 is SQVTM, CDR2 ANQGSEA. The V end lost 3 bases, the J end lost 3 bases, and 11 bases lay between the germline ends. CDR3 length equals 13 residues.

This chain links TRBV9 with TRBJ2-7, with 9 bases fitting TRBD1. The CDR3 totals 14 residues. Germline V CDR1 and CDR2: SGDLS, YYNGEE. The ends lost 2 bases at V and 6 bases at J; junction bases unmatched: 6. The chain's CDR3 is CASSVGDREVEQYF. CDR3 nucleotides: TGTGCCAGCAGCGTTGGGGACAGGGAGGTCGAGCAGTACTTC.

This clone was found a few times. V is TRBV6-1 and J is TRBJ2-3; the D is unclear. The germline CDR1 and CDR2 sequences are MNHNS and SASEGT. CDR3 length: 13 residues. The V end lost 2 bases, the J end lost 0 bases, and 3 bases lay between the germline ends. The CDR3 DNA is TGTGCCAGCAGTGAACAGAGCACAGATACGCAGTATTTT. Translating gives CASSEQSTDTQYF.

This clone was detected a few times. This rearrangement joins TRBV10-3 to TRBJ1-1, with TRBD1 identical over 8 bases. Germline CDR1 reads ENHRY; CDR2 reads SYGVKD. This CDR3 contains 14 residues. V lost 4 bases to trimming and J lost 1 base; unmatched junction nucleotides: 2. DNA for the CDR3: TGTGCCATCAGTGTGGACAGGGAGAACACTGAAGCTTTCTTT. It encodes CAISVDRENTEAFF.

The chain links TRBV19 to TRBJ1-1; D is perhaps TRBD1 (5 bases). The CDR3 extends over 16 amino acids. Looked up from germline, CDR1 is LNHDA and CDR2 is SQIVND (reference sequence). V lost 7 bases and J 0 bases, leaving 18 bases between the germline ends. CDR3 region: CASISHYGGLNTEAFF. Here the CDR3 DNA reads TGTGCCAGTATCTCTCACTACGGGGGATTGAACACTGAAGCTTTCTTT.

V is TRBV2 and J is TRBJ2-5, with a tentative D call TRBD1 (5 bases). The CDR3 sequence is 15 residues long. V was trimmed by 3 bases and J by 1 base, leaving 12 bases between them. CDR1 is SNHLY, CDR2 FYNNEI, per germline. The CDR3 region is CASSDPGSIQETQYF. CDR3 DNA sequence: TGTGCCAGCAGTGACCCAGGGTCGATCCAAGAGACCCAGTACTTC.

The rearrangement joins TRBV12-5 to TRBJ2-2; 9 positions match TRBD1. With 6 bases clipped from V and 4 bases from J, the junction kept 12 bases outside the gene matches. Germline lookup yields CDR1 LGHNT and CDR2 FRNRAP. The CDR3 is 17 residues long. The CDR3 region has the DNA TGTGCTAGTGGCCCCCCACGGACAGGGGATATCACCGGGGAGCTGTTTTTT. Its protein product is CASGPPRTGDITGELFF.

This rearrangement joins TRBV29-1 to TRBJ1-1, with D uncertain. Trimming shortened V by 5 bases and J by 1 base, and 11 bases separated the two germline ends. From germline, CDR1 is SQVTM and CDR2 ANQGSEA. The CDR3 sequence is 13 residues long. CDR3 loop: CSVSERSNTEAFF. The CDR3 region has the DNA TGCAGCGTTTCGGAGAGGTCGAACACTGAAGCTTTCTTT.

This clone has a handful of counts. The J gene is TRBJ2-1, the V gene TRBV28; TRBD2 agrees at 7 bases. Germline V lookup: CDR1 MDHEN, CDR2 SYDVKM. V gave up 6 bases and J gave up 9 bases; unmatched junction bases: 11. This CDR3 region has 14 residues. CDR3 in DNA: TGTGCCAGCAGCCCGCCGGGGGGATCGAGTGAGCAGTTCTTC. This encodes CASSPPGGSSEQFF.

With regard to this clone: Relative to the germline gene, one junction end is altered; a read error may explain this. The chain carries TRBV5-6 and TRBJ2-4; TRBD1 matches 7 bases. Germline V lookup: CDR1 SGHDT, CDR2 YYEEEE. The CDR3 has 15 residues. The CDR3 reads CASSLEGTARNSQYF. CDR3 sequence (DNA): TGTGCCAGCAGCTTGGAAGGGACAGCAAGGAACAGTCAGTACTTC.

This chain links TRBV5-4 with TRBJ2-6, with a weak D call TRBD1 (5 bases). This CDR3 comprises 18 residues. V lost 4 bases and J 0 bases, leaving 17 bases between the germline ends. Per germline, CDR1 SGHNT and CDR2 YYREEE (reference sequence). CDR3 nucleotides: TGTGCCAGCAGCCCAGGGCCAGCAGCTAGCTCTGGGGCCAACGTCCTGACTTTC. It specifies CASSPGPAASSGANVLTF. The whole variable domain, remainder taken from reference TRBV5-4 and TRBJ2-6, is ETGVTQSPTHLIKTRGQQVTLRCSSQSGHNTVSWYQQALGQGPQFIFQYYREEENGRGNFPPRFSGLQFPNYSSELNVNALELDDSALYLCASSPGPAASSGANVLTFGAGSRLTVL.

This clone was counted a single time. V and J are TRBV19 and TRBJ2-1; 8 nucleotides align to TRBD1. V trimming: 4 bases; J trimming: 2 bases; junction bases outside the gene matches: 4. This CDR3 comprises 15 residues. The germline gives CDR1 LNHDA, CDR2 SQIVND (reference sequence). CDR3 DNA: TGTGCCAGTAGTACCAGGGGGCCGCCCTACAATGAGCAGTTCTTC. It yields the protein CASSTRGPPYNEQFF.

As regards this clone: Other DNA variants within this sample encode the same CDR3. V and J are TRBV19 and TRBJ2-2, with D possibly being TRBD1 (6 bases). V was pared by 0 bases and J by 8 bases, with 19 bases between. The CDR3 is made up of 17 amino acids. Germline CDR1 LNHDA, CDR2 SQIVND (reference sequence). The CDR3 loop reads CASSIDPPPQGRGELFF. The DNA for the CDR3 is TGTGCCAGTAGTATAGACCCACCCCCACAGGGACGTGGGGAGCTGTTTTTT.

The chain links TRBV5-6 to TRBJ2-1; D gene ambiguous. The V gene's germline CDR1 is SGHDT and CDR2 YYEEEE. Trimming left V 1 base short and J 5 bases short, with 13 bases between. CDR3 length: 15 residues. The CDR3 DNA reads TGTGCCAGCAGCTTGACCCTTACACAGCACAATGAGCAGTTCTTC. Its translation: CASSLTLTQHNEQFF.

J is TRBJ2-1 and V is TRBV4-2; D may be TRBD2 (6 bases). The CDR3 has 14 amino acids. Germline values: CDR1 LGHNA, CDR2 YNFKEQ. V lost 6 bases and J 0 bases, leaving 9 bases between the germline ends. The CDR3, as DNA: TGTGCCAGCAGGGCGGGAAGCTCCTACAATGAGCAGTTCTTC. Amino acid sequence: CASRAGSSYNEQFF.

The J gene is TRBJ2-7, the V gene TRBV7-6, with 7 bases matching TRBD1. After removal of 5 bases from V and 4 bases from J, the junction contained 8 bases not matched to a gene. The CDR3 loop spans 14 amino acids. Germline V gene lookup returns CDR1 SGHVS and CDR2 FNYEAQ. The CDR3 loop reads CASSLRQGRYEQYF. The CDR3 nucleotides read TGTGCCAGCAGCCTACGACAGGGTCGGTACGAGCAGTACTTC. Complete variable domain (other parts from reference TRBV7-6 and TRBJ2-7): GAGVSQSPRYKVTKRGQDVALRCDPISGHVSLYWYRQALGQGPEFLTYFNYEAQQDKSGLPNDRFSAERPEGSISTLTIQRTEQRDSAMYRCASSLRQGRYEQYFGPGTRLTVT.

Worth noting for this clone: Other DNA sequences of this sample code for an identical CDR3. The CDR3 here is CASSLGGRTYEQYF. The CDR3 DNA sequence: TGTGCCAGCAGCTTGGGCGGGAGAACCTACGAGCAGTACTTC. This chain uses TRBV11-2 with TRBJ2-7, with 7 bases identical to TRBD2. The germline gives CDR1 SGHAT, CDR2 FQNNGV. V was clipped by 3 bases and J by 2 bases; unmatched bases: 4. This CDR3 contains 14 residues.